The source of this TCR beta chain is a study of blood T cell repertoires in COVID-19. Using immunoSEQ multiplex PCR, the repertoire was profiled, and TCRdb retains in-frame clones only, with some absent. Among some 270,000 clones listed, 65% to 90% were seen once. Germline V CDR1 and CDR2: SGHNT, YYREEE (reference sequence). This CDR3 is built from 16 residues. With 1 base clipped from V and 0 bases from J, the junction kept 5 bases outside the gene matches. The TCR was taken from a woman in her fifties or sixties with acute COVID-19. The material sequenced was PBMCs or T cells enriched from blood (not recorded which). The gene calls are TRBV5-4 and TRBJ2-3; 7 nucleotides match TRBD2. CDR3 sequence reads: CASSLSPSGSTDTQYF. CDR3 coding DNA: TGTGCCAGCAGCTTGTCGCCTAGCGGAAGCACAGATACGCAGTATTTT.